This TCR beta chain came from a study of T cell responses to AZD1222 COVID-19 vaccine. From germline, CDR1 is MNHNS and CDR2 SASEGT. This CDR3 comprises 13 residues. Trimming took off 2 bases at V and 8 bases at J, with 9 bases between the two ends. To note about this clone: Its target is not known.

This table comes from immunoSEQ multiplex PCR, and its TCRdb copy is limited to in-frame clones, with some not included. The repertoire holds 150,000 to 200,000 clones, with 88% as singletons. Overall study findings and caveats: All repertoire sampling was performed exclusively after the peak T cell response. In a largely white British group with more females than males, clonal diversity was possibly underestimated. Spike-specific TCRs gained breadth and depth after people received two AZD1222 doses. Per reports, nearly half of all spike-specific TCRs target regions that are unmutated in variants.

The TCR comes from an adult who received the AZD1222 COVID-19 vaccine. The sample consisted of peripheral blood, taken 28 days after the second AZD1222 dose. This chain uses TRBV6-1 with TRBJ1-4; D not resolved. The CDR3 DNA sequence: TGTGCCAGCAGTGAATCGGGAAAAGAAAAACTGTTTTTT. This encodes CASSESGKEKLFF.